These T cell receptor beta chains were read from a single sample in a study of control samples from healthy donors and cancer patients. Libraries were prepared by immunoSEQ multiplex PCR; TCRdb keeps only in-frame clonotypes and omits some of them. The profile shows 60,000 to 70,000 clones, more than 80% of them singletons. Sequencing used PBMCs. The receptors derive from a woman aged 45-60 years with lung cancer. The conserved cysteine and the conserved F or W are not part of the CDR3 here. Fields, in order: V gene, D gene, J gene, CDR3 protein. D genes are given only for firm matches.

TRBV24-1	NA	TRBJ1-5	ATSEERVGQPQH
TRBV27	NA	TRBJ1-1	ASRVGPGAEAF
TRBV4-1	TRBD2	TRBJ2-7	ASSQDRGVYEQY
TRBV18	TRBD1	TRBJ1-1	ASSQDRVYTEAF
TRBV6-5	NA	TRBJ1-1	ASSYSYFGGTEAF
TRBV7-2	NA	TRBJ2-3	ASSLGMGEDTQY
TRBV5-6	NA	TRBJ1-1	ASSRLGEGAF
TRBV28	NA	TRBJ2-3	ASSFDGGYTDTQY
TRBV7-3	NA	TRBJ2-6	ASSSNVWGANVLT
TRBV3-1/TRBV3-2	TRBD1	TRBJ2-7	ASSQNRGRYEQY
TRBV6-6	TRBD1	TRBJ1-2	ASSSTGEYGYT
TRBV7-2	NA	TRBJ1-2	ASSLSWDDRGYT
TRBV27	NA	TRBJ1-1	ASSNVWTEAF
TRBV5-1	NA	TRBJ2-5	ASSFRDQKETQY
TRBV7-9	NA	TRBJ1-6	ASSFRTVNSPLH
TRBV2	NA	TRBJ1-2	ASSEDSTNYGYT
TRBV28	TRBD1	TRBJ1-2	ASTRTGGGYGYT
TRBV5-4	NA	TRBJ1-6	ASSLGWAQASPLH
TRBV25-1	NA	TRBJ2-7	ASTLVTSSYEQY
TRBV27	NA	TRBJ1-1	ASSSGATEAF
TRBV7-9	NA	TRBJ1-2	ASSLGSWETANYGYT
TRBV28	NA	TRBJ2-7	ASSPLLQYILKNEQY
TRBV13	NA	TRBJ2-7	ASTLAGAEQY
TRBV19	NA	TRBJ1-4	ASSIGGREKLF
TRBV5-1	TRBD1	TRBJ1-2	ASSLASGGSYGYT
TRBV28	NA	TRBJ2-6	ASSAVGRTLGANVLT